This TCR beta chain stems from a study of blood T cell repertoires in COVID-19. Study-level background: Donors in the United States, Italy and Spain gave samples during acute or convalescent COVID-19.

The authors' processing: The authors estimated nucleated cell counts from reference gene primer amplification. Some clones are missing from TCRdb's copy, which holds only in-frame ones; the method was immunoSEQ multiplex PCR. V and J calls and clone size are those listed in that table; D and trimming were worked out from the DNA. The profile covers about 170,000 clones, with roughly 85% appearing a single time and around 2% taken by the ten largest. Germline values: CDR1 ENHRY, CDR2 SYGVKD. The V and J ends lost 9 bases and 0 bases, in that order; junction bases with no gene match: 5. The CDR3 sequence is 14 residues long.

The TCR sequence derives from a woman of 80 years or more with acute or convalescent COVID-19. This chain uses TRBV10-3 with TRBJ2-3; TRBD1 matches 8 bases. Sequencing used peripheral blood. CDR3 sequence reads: CAIKTGVSTDTQYF. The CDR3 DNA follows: TGTGCCATTAAGACAGGGGTTAGCACAGATACGCAGTATTTT.